This TCR beta chain was profiled in a study of neurological immune-mediated disorders. Study-wide results and caveats: Phylogenetic grouping put 18 of 34 multiple sclerosis patients' repertoires into one related-CDR3 cluster, a possible signature.

This clonotype was found many times. Its antigen remains unidentified. A 10-nucleotide random UMI tagged transcripts in template-switch 5'RACE cDNA synthesis. TCRdb itself ran the 5' RACE reads through MiXCR, one entry per CDR3 protein. The profile shows about 50,000 distinct CDR3 sequences, more than 4% of them singletons. Input material: PBMCs. The origin of this receptor is a man aged 45-65 years with multiple sclerosis.

The DNA for the CDR3 is TGCAGTGCTAAAGAGGGAGAGAGTTATTATACGGATACGCAGTATTTT. This translates into CSAKEGESYYTDTQYF. V and J are TRBV20-1 and TRBJ2-3; tentatively, D is TRBD2 (5 bases). The CDR3 contains 16 residues. Trimming removed 4 bases at V and 6 bases at J, with 23 bases between. Per germline, CDR1 DFQATT and CDR2 SNEGSKA (reference sequence).